The rows below give T cell receptor beta chains drawn from one sample of a study of cytotoxic CD8 clonotypes in ibrutinib-treated CLL. Clones were sequenced by immunoSEQ multiplex PCR, and TCRdb holds only the in-frame ones, with some missing. The sample lists about 34,000 clones; approximately 69% were seen once. Sequenced here: PBMCs, sampled before ibrutinib treatment. The receptors were gathered from a human donor with chronic lymphocytic leukemia. Both conserved end residues are part of each CDR3. Each record gives: V gene, CDR3 length, clone size, D gene, J gene, CDR3 protein, CDR3 DNA. D genes are given only for firm matches. A row's size may be missing; if present it is once, few, many or a size class.

v_call: TRBV9
cdr3_length: 15
clone_size: NA
d_call: TRBD1
j_call: TRBJ2-1
cdr3_aa: CASSGRTGANNEQFF
cdr3_nt: TGTGCCAGCAGCGGCAGGACAGGGGCCAACAATGAGCAGTTCTTC

v_call: TRBV6-5
cdr3_length: 14
clone_size: NA
d_call: TRBD1
j_call: TRBJ2-7
cdr3_aa: CASRAGTGAGEQYF
cdr3_nt: TGTGCCAGCAGGGCCGGGACAGGGGCAGGGGAGCAGTACTTC

v_call: TRBV30
cdr3_length: 16
clone_size: once
d_call: TRBD1
j_call: TRBJ1-2
cdr3_aa: CAWTGGQGAFDYGYTF
cdr3_nt: TGTGCCTGGACCGGCGGACAGGGGGCTTTTGACTATGGCTACACCTTC

v_call: TRBV7-2
cdr3_length: 17
clone_size: NA
d_call: NA
j_call: TRBJ1-5
cdr3_aa: CASSPGPSGTGNQPQHF
cdr3_nt: TGTGCCAGCAGCCCGGGGCCTTCGGGAACGGGCAATCAGCCCCAGCATTTT

v_call: TRBV5-1
cdr3_length: 15
clone_size: NA
d_call: NA
j_call: TRBJ1-5
cdr3_aa: CASSLAGGINQPQHF
cdr3_nt: TGCGCCAGCAGCTTGGCCGGTGGTATCAATCAGCCCCAGCATTTT

v_call: TRBV28
cdr3_length: 15
clone_size: NA
d_call: TRBD1
j_call: TRBJ2-7
cdr3_aa: CASRKTGTGGREQYF
cdr3_nt: TGTGCCAGCAGGAAGACCGGGACAGGGGGACGCGAGCAGTACTTC

v_call: TRBV28
cdr3_length: 15
clone_size: NA
d_call: TRBD2
j_call: TRBJ2-7
cdr3_aa: CASTAGTSGSYEQYF
cdr3_nt: TGTGCCAGCACCGCCGGGACTAGCGGCTCCTACGAGCAGTACTTC

v_call: TRBV9
cdr3_length: 14
clone_size: NA
d_call: NA
j_call: TRBJ1-2
cdr3_aa: CASSVEQGGDGYTF
cdr3_nt: TGTGCCAGCAGCGTAGAACAGGGAGGCGATGGCTACACCTTC

v_call: TRBV27
cdr3_length: 15
clone_size: NA
d_call: NA
j_call: TRBJ2-5
cdr3_aa: CASSPGSLISGTQYF
cdr3_nt: TGTGCCAGCAGTCCAGGGTCTCTCATATCGGGGACCCAGTACTTC

v_call: TRBV7-2
cdr3_length: 17
clone_size: NA
d_call: NA
j_call: TRBJ2-7
cdr3_aa: CASSLIGNRASTYEQYF
cdr3_nt: TGTGCCAGCAGCTTAATTGGTAACAGGGCTTCGACCTACGAGCAGTACTTC

v_call: TRBV5-6
cdr3_length: 12
clone_size: NA
d_call: NA
j_call: TRBJ2-1
cdr3_aa: CASSINRNEQFF
cdr3_nt: TGTGCCAGCAGCATAAATAGGAATGAGCAGTTCTTC

v_call: TRBV27
cdr3_length: 17
clone_size: NA
d_call: NA
j_call: TRBJ1-4
cdr3_aa: CASSLSLPQAVNEKLFF
cdr3_nt: TGTGCCAGCAGTTTATCGCTCCCGCAGGCCGTTAATGAAAAACTGTTTTTT

v_call: TRBV29-1
cdr3_length: 13
clone_size: NA
d_call: TRBD2
j_call: TRBJ2-4
cdr3_aa: CSVTSGSLDIQYF
cdr3_nt: TGCAGCGTTACTAGCGGGAGTTTGGACATTCAGTACTTC

v_call: TRBV28
cdr3_length: 17
clone_size: few
d_call: TRBD2
j_call: TRBJ2-3
cdr3_aa: CASSYSGLYGSTDTQYF
cdr3_nt: TGTGCCAGCAGTTATAGCGGGCTTTATGGGAGCACAGATACGCAGTATTTT

v_call: TRBV2
cdr3_length: 15
clone_size: NA
d_call: TRBD2
j_call: TRBJ2-2
cdr3_aa: CASRGTSGSSGELFF
cdr3_nt: TGTGCCAGCAGAGGGACTAGCGGGAGTAGCGGGGAGCTGTTTTTT

v_call: TRBV7-3
cdr3_length: 10
clone_size: few
d_call: NA
j_call: TRBJ2-1
cdr3_aa: CASGNGILFF
cdr3_nt: TGTGCCAGCGGAAACGGGATTCTGTTCTTC

v_call: TRBV2
cdr3_length: 14
clone_size: once
d_call: TRBD2
j_call: TRBJ2-3
cdr3_aa: CATVLAGGIDTQYF
cdr3_nt: TGTGCCACCGTACTAGCGGGGGGGATAGATACGCAGTATTTT

v_call: TRBV11-3
cdr3_length: 13
clone_size: many
d_call: NA
j_call: TRBJ2-7
cdr3_aa: CASSLGQHYEQYF
cdr3_nt: TGTGCCAGCAGCTTAGGACAACACTACGAGCAGTACTTC

v_call: TRBV7-2
cdr3_length: 15
clone_size: NA
d_call: TRBD1
j_call: TRBJ2-2
cdr3_aa: CASSNRQGATGELFF
cdr3_nt: TGTGCCAGCAGCAACAGACAGGGGGCAACCGGGGAGCTGTTTTTT

v_call: TRBV27
cdr3_length: 14
clone_size: NA
d_call: NA
j_call: TRBJ1-2
cdr3_aa: CASSRNGGNYGYTF
cdr3_nt: TGTGCCAGCAGTCGAAATGGGGGAAACTATGGCTACACCTTC

v_call: TRBV11-3
cdr3_length: 11
clone_size: NA
d_call: NA
j_call: TRBJ1-2
cdr3_aa: CASSAGYGYTF
cdr3_nt: TGTGCCAGCAGCGCCGGCTATGGCTACACCTTC

v_call: TRBV5-1
cdr3_length: 13
clone_size: NA
d_call: NA
j_call: TRBJ2-3
cdr3_aa: CASSLDPASTQYF
cdr3_nt: TGCGCCAGCAGCTTGGACCCAGCCAGTACGCAGTATTTT

v_call: TRBV7-8
cdr3_length: 14
clone_size: NA
d_call: NA
j_call: TRBJ1-2
cdr3_aa: CASSLPGRYYGYTF
cdr3_nt: TGTGCCAGCAGCTTACCTGGCAGGTACTATGGCTACACCTTC

v_call: TRBV27
cdr3_length: 12
clone_size: NA
d_call: TRBD1
j_call: TRBJ1-2
cdr3_aa: CASSQDRDRYTF
cdr3_nt: TGTGCCAGCAGCCAAGACAGGGATCGCTACACCTTC

v_call: TRBV28
cdr3_length: 15
clone_size: once
d_call: TRBD1
j_call: TRBJ1-5
cdr3_aa: CASIGQGMSNQPQHF
cdr3_nt: TGTGCCAGCATCGGACAGGGGATGAGCAATCAGCCCCAGCATTTT

v_call: TRBV21-1
cdr3_length: 17
clone_size: many
d_call: NA
j_call: TRBJ1-6
cdr3_aa: CASSGQPPIPINSPLHF
cdr3_nt: TGTGCCAGCAGTGGACAGCCCCCAATCCCAATTAATTCACCCCTCCACTTT

v_call: TRBV7-8
cdr3_length: 17
clone_size: NA
d_call: NA
j_call: TRBJ1-5
cdr3_aa: CASSPRVYHAGNQPQHF
cdr3_nt: TGTGCCAGCAGCCCAAGGGTCTATCACGCTGGCAATCAGCCCCAGCATTTT

v_call: TRBV7-2
cdr3_length: 14
clone_size: NA
d_call: NA
j_call: TRBJ1-1
cdr3_aa: CASSSDIWNTEAFF
cdr3_nt: TGTGCCAGCAGTTCCGATATCTGGAACACTGAAGCTTTCTTT

v_call: TRBV7-2
cdr3_length: 15
clone_size: few
d_call: NA
j_call: TRBJ2-5
cdr3_aa: CASSLRGWAQETQYF
cdr3_nt: TGTGCCAGCAGCCTCCGAGGCTGGGCTCAAGAGACCCAGTACTTC

v_call: TRBV25-1
cdr3_length: 16
clone_size: NA
d_call: TRBD1
j_call: TRBJ2-7
cdr3_aa: CASRGTSGTGTYEQYF
cdr3_nt: TGTGCCAGCAGGGGGACCTCCGGGACAGGGACCTACGAGCAGTACTTC

v_call: TRBV18
cdr3_length: 12
clone_size: few
d_call: NA
j_call: TRBJ2-7
cdr3_aa: CASSPRDGEQYF
cdr3_nt: TGTGCCAGCTCACCAAGGGATGGCGAGCAGTACTTC

v_call: TRBV5-1
cdr3_length: 13
clone_size: NA
d_call: NA
j_call: TRBJ2-1
cdr3_aa: CATGLSYESEQFF
cdr3_nt: TGCGCTACGGGCCTGAGCTATGAGAGTGAGCAGTTCTTC

v_call: TRBV7-2
cdr3_length: 15
clone_size: NA
d_call: NA
j_call: TRBJ2-2
cdr3_aa: CASSLMGSNTGELFF
cdr3_nt: TGTGCCAGCAGCTTAATGGGATCTAACACCGGGGAGCTGTTTTTT

v_call: TRBV2
cdr3_length: 11
clone_size: NA
d_call: NA
j_call: TRBJ2-5
cdr3_aa: CASSSRETQYF
cdr3_nt: TGTGCCAGCAGTTCCCGAGAGACCCAGTACTTC

v_call: TRBV7-2
cdr3_length: 14
clone_size: NA
d_call: NA
j_call: TRBJ2-7
cdr3_aa: CASSLESGPYEQYF
cdr3_nt: TGTGCCAGCAGCTTAGAGTCCGGACCCTACGAGCAGTACTTC

v_call: TRBV5-6
cdr3_length: 13
clone_size: few
d_call: NA
j_call: TRBJ1-1
cdr3_aa: CASSLAGNTEAFF
cdr3_nt: TGTGCCAGCAGCTTGGCGGGGAACACTGAAGCTTTCTTT

v_call: TRBV15
cdr3_length: 16
clone_size: NA
d_call: TRBD1
j_call: TRBJ2-7
cdr3_aa: CATSRALGQGAYEQYF
cdr3_nt: TGTGCCACCAGCAGGGCCCTGGGACAGGGGGCCTACGAGCAGTACTTC

v_call: TRBV27
cdr3_length: 15
clone_size: once
d_call: NA
j_call: TRBJ2-1
cdr3_aa: CASRRGGITYNEQFF
cdr3_nt: TGTGCCAGCCGTAGGGGGGGTATCACCTACAATGAGCAGTTCTTC

v_call: TRBV15
cdr3_length: 13
clone_size: NA
d_call: NA
j_call: TRBJ2-7
cdr3_aa: CATSRDRRYEQYF
cdr3_nt: TGTGCCACCAGCAGAGATCGCCGCTACGAGCAGTACTTC

v_call: TRBV28
cdr3_length: 14
clone_size: few
d_call: NA
j_call: TRBJ1-5
cdr3_aa: CASTAPGYQRPQHF
cdr3_nt: TGTGCCAGCACCGCTCCAGGGTACCAGAGGCCCCAGCATTTT

v_call: TRBV7-3
cdr3_length: 13
clone_size: NA
d_call: NA
j_call: TRBJ1-1
cdr3_aa: CASSLGQNTEAFF
cdr3_nt: TGTGCCAGCAGCTTGGGACAGAACACTGAAGCTTTCTTT

v_call: TRBV4-2
cdr3_length: 11
clone_size: NA
d_call: NA
j_call: TRBJ2-3
cdr3_aa: CASSQGGPQYF
cdr3_nt: TGTGCCAGCAGCCAAGGAGGTCCGCAGTATTTT

v_call: TRBV6-5
cdr3_length: 11
clone_size: many
d_call: NA
j_call: TRBJ1-1
cdr3_aa: CASILGVEAFF
cdr3_nt: TGTGCCAGCATCCTAGGAGTTGAAGCTTTCTTT

v_call: TRBV4-2
cdr3_length: 15
clone_size: many
d_call: TRBD1
j_call: TRBJ1-4
cdr3_aa: CASSQEGQSNEKLFF
cdr3_nt: TGTGCCAGCAGCCAAGAGGGACAGTCTAATGAAAAACTGTTTTTT

v_call: TRBV30
cdr3_length: 14
clone_size: NA
d_call: NA
j_call: TRBJ1-4
cdr3_aa: CAWSLAGLEEKLFF
cdr3_nt: TGTGCCTGGAGTTTGGCGGGCTTAGAGGAAAAACTGTTTTTT

v_call: TRBV28
cdr3_length: 16
clone_size: NA
d_call: TRBD1
j_call: TRBJ2-1
cdr3_aa: CASSFGTGQGYNEQFF
cdr3_nt: TGTGCCAGCAGTTTTGGTACGGGACAGGGATACAATGAGCAGTTCTTC

v_call: TRBV18
cdr3_length: 16
clone_size: NA
d_call: NA
j_call: TRBJ2-3
cdr3_aa: CASSPVVATFTDTQYF
cdr3_nt: TGTGCCAGCTCACCGGTTGTTGCTACGTTCACAGATACGCAGTATTTT

v_call: TRBV7-6
cdr3_length: 16
clone_size: NA
d_call: TRBD1
j_call: TRBJ1-1
cdr3_aa: CASSLTSVTGGFEAFF
cdr3_nt: TGTGCCAGCAGCTTAACTTCTGTGACAGGGGGATTTGAAGCTTTCTTT

v_call: TRBV5-1
cdr3_length: 15
clone_size: NA
d_call: TRBD1
j_call: TRBJ2-7
cdr3_aa: CASSRGADRGYEQYF
cdr3_nt: TGCGCCAGCAGCAGAGGAGCGGACAGGGGCTACGAGCAGTACTTC

v_call: TRBV18
cdr3_length: 16
clone_size: few
d_call: TRBD1
j_call: TRBJ1-3
cdr3_aa: CASSPLDRGGGNTIYF
cdr3_nt: TGTGCCAGCTCACCACTCGACAGGGGAGGTGGAAACACCATATATTTT

v_call: TRBV28
cdr3_length: 13
clone_size: few
d_call: NA
j_call: TRBJ2-1
cdr3_aa: CASSLPGDNEQFF
cdr3_nt: TGTGCCAGCAGTTTACCAGGGGACAATGAGCAGTTCTTC

v_call: TRBV5-1
cdr3_length: 15
clone_size: NA
d_call: TRBD2
j_call: TRBJ2-7
cdr3_aa: CASSRTGTTSYEQYF
cdr3_nt: TGCGCCAGCAGTCGGACCGGGACTACGTCCTACGAGCAGTACTTC

v_call: TRBV28
cdr3_length: 15
clone_size: few
d_call: TRBD1
j_call: TRBJ1-5
cdr3_aa: CASSGGQGAPQPQHF
cdr3_nt: TGTGCCAGCAGCGGCGGACAGGGTGCGCCTCAGCCCCAGCATTTT

v_call: TRBV6-6
cdr3_length: 14
clone_size: NA
d_call: NA
j_call: TRBJ2-5
cdr3_aa: CASSDQDVQETQYF
cdr3_nt: TGTGCCAGCAGCGATCAGGACGTACAAGAGACCCAGTACTTC